One TCR beta chain is described in this entry. What it recognizes is unknown. This entry comes from a study of cytomegalovirus exposure and HLA in healthy donors. The table came from immunoSEQ multiplex PCR; TCRdb's copy has only in-frame clones and leaves some out. Among approximately 160,000 clones, around four fifths were seen once, and the ten largest hold over 2%. Whole-study results and caveats: Cytomegalovirus status, reportedly, was diagnosed with high specificity and sensitivity by the classifier. The investigators catalogued 150 to 200 TCR beta chains as cytomegalovirus-associated.

V dropped 4 bases and J dropped 2 bases, with 8 bases sitting between them. The CDR3 covers 13 residues. From germline, CDR1 is SGHDT and CDR2 YYEEEE. This TCR came from a man aged 30 to 45 in good health and CMV-seropositive. The sequencing input was PBMCs. The chain employs TRBV5-6 and TRBJ2-3; D ambiguous. The CDR3 DNA follows: TGTGCCAGCAGCATGGTAGTCACAGATACGCAGTATTTT. Encoded protein: CASSMVVTDTQYF. Combining the CDR3 with reference TRBV5-6 and TRBJ2-3 gives the whole variable domain DAGVTQSPTHLIKTRGQQVTLRCSPKSGHDTVSWYQQALGQGPQFIFQYYEEEERQRGNFPDRFSGHQFPNYSSELNVNALLLGDSALYLCASSMVVTDTQYFGPGTRLTVL.